The entry that follows covers one T cell receptor beta chain sequence. The specificity of this receptor is unknown. It has no much larger one-base neighbor in the sample; base qualities were not kept. Cut back by 5 bases and 1 base, the V and J ends lie 8 bases apart. The CDR3 goes from the cysteine to the phenylalanine over 13 residues. Only the CDR3 DNA stays, 39 bases, in frame from base 1. CDR1 MNHEY and CDR2 SVGEGT were looked up in the germline V gene. This sample stems from a study of persistence of HIV-infected CD4 T cells (dated by TCRdb to the early 2020s). Background for the entire study: Participants had been on suppressive ART for a median of roughly eight years. Apart from a couple of participants who underwent leukapheresis at a single time point, peripheral blood samples of up to about 180 mL were collected from participants at multiple time points. The study isolated CMV- and HIV-1 Gag-responding CD4+ T cells from ART-treated individuals to examine antigen-driven clonal expansion of HIV-1-infected cells. Proviral sequencing was used to assess clonality among infected cells, whereas TCRbeta sequencing gauged the clonality of all cells within each sorted population. In the cross-participant TCR cluster analysis, eight or nine participants were included for CMV and about 7 participants were included for Gag. The paper's findings and limits, for the study overall: Significantly lower TCRbeta richness was observed in CMV- and Gag-responding cells than in anti-CD3/anti-CD28-responding cells, and higher oligoclonality was observed in CMV-responding cells than in CD3/CD28-stimulated and Gag-responding cells. Because the TCR analyses were done in bulk, restricting them to just the rare CMV-responding cells that actually carried HIV-1 proviruses was not possible. Enrichment of degenerate expanded CDR3beta sequences was found in antigen-responding cells, suggesting convergent selection of CD4+ responses to CMV and Gag. Only a small number of individuals took part in the study, and the range of antigens tested was limited. Within the same sorted populations, TCR oligoclonality correlated with proviral oligoclonality.

According to the study, the label for this sample's treatment or condition signals: suppressive antiretroviral therapy. Cells were stimulated with lysates of CMV-infected fibroblasts at 7.5 to 10 ug/mL. Sorting of responding CD4+ T cells was based on upregulation of both CD40 ligand and CD69. Participants were HIV-1-infected adults who started suppressive ART during chronic infection. For at least 4 years, participants had undetectable plasma HIV-1 RNA, below 50 copies/mL. To be included, a participant needed positive CMV serology and a CD4+ T cell count above 400 cells/uL. Before stimulation, PBMCs were isolated using density centrifugation and then depleted of CD8+ T cells. CD8-depleted PBMCs were stimulated for 15 to 20 hours with anti-CD28/CD49d costimulation, CD40-blocking antibody and enfuvirtide to prevent new infections. Cell sorting was done on a Beckman Coulter MoFlo Legacy or XDP sorter, and dead cells were excluded with propidium iodide. The QIAamp DNA Mini Kit was used for genomic DNA extraction from samples above one million cells, and the Quick-DNA Microprep Kit was used otherwise.

The immunoSEQ hsTCRB assay version 4, run in survey mode, was used to sequence TCRbeta repertoires from genomic DNA. Genomic DNA was diluted to about 9 ng/uL, and up to 1 ug per sample was used for TCRbeta sequencing. The paper's processing steps were these. Analysis of the TCRbeta data was done in ImmunoSeq Analyzer 3.0, and diversity was computed on productive nucleotide rearrangements. Using the Immunarch R package, the improved Chao index served to estimate lower-bound TCR diversity and the Gini coefficient served to estimate clonality. When different nucleotide rearrangements encoded the same CDR3beta amino acid sequence, each rearrangement was treated as a distinct clonotype. Differential abundance analysis found TCRbeta sequences that were significantly enriched in antigen-responding cells compared with anti-CD3/anti-CD28-activated cells. Using predicted peptide-MHC specificity as the basis, GLIPH2 grouped TCRs into clusters, both for each participant individually and for the merged data sets that combined participants. The table comes from immuneACCESS by way of TCRdb, which keeps in-frame sequences with V and J called. Part of the clones is missing from these tables; in studies checked, under half for an unresolved V gene and the rest for unknown reasons. That table gives V, J and clone size, and the DNA gave D and trimming. This sample is represented by just under 20,000 clones; 78% of them were singletons. The ten largest clones take up about 6.8% of the sample.

The starting material was CD4+ T cells sorted from PBMCs after approximately 19-hour stimulation, obtained from a patient who received antiretroviral therapy. In the paper's terms, the cell subset or site label means: CD40L+CD69+ CD4 T cells responding to CMV lysate. This chain is built from TRBV6-2 or TRBV6-3 and TRBJ1-1, with no confidently assigned D gene. The source of this sequence is an adult man with HIV who was CMV-seropositive. The sequenced DNA is TGTGCCAGCAGTATGGGCCGGAACACTGAAGCTTTCTTT. Its protein is CASSMGRNTEAFF.